This T cell receptor beta chain was captured by sequencing in a study of control samples from healthy donors and cancer patients. In germline, CDR1 is PRHDT, CDR2 FYEKMQ (reference sequence). This CDR3 spans 16 amino acids. The ends lost 4 bases at V and 1 base at J; junction bases unmatched: 8. Repertoires were generated with immunoSEQ multiplex PCR, while TCRdb's copy carries only in-frame clones and drops some. Here the sample spans about 220,000 clones, 85% to 95% being singletons. The chain has TRBV13 and TRBJ1-1; 8 bases match TRBD1. The sequenced material came from blood. This TCR derives from a man aged 45-65 years in good health. The CDR3 loop reads CASSSPGTGQNTEAFF. Here the CDR3 DNA reads TGTGCCAGCAGCTCACCTGGGACAGGACAGAACACTGAAGCTTTCTTT.